The entry below describes one T cell receptor beta chain. What this receptor recognizes is not known. The sample holds no much larger clone one base away, and base qualities are not on file. The receptor library was made with RT-PCR. Sequencing instrument: NextSeq 550. Clones were called with MiXCR by TCRdb after fastp trimmed the public reads at Q25, and only in-frame beta chains were retained. All rows with the same CDR3 protein become a single entry with the most common DNA and genes. This sample lists 800,000 to 1,000,000 distinct CDR3 sequences; roughly 18% were detected once. The ten largest clones take up roughly 6% of the sample. The data derive from a study of patients and donors after allogeneic stem cell transplantation (TCRdb year 2020). V loses 6 bases of germline sequence and J loses 0 bases, and the interval between the two ends is 16 bases. The CDR3 spans 16 residues, from the cysteine through the phenylalanine. Only CDR3 DNA is held: 48 bases, read in frame from base 1.

The V and J genes are TRBV23-1 and TRBJ2-3; matching of 5 bases hints at TRBD2 as the D gene. TRBV23-1 carries the ORF label, with uncertain function. This receptor was taken from a human donor who was either an allogeneic HSCT recipient or a stem cell or donor lymphocyte infusion donor (not recorded which). It is not recorded whose cells these are; they may come from a transplant donor. What was sequenced was blood, either unsorted or a sorted T cell fraction (not recorded which). The CDR3 loop reads CASRTQRRPSTDTQYF. At the DNA level, the sequence is TGCGCCAGCAGGACGCAGCGGAGACCTAGCACAGATACGCAGTATTTT.